The clone carrying this T cell receptor (beta chain) was seen just once. What it binds is unknown. Sequence at one end of the junction differs from germline and may be a read error. With a constant-region primer, TCR beta cDNA was made from roughly 500 ng of total RNA. Three rounds of nested multiplex PCR with slightly modified ARM-PCR produced TCR beta libraries. TCRdb redid the calling of the multiplex PCR reads with MiXCR, one entry per CDR3 protein. The data hold 300,000 to 350,000 distinct CDR3 sequences, with less than 65% observed a single time. This entry belongs to a study of tumor-infiltrating lymphocytes in primary liver carcinoma. The study, taken as a whole, reports: Since the samples were bulk and unsorted, the CD4+ and CD8+ repertoires were not compared.

The authors took blood RNA from unsorted whole blood and also extracted germline DNA. No treatment had been given to the patients, who were chronically infected with HBV. Sequenced: peripheral blood. This receptor was identified in a man aged 40-50 years with primary liver carcinoma and hepatitis B virus infection.

The CDR3 DNA sequence: TGTGCCAGCAGCCCCGTTCGGGGAGCGGGAGACGGTGAGACCCGGTACTTC. It encodes CASSPVRGAGDGETRYF. The genes are TRBV11-2 and TRBJ2-5, with 8 bases identical to TRBD2. Germline values: CDR1 SGHAT, CDR2 FQNNGV. The CDR3 is made up of 17 amino acids. The variable domain in full, with the rest retrieved from reference TRBV11-2 and TRBJ2-5, is EAGVAQSPRYKIIEKRQSVAFWCNPISGHATLYWYQQILGQGPKLLIQFQNNGVVDDSQLPKDRFSAERLKGVDSTLKIQPAKLEDSAVYLCASSPVRGAGDGETRYFGPGTRLLVL.